The source of this T cell receptor (beta chain) is a study of blood T cell repertoires in COVID-19. How the authors handled the data: Reference gene primers were amplified, and this amplification served to estimate nucleated cell counts. The assay was immunoSEQ multiplex PCR, and TCRdb's table has in-frame clones only and misses some. The V and J calls and clone size come from that table; D and trimming were worked out from the DNA. The repertoire holds about 670,000 clones, with about 90% as singletons. The CDR3 length is 16 residues. V lost 0 bases to trimming and J lost 4 bases; unmatched junction nucleotides: 7. Germline CDR1 and CDR2: LGHDT and YNNKEL (reference sequence).

Material: peripheral blood. This clonotype originated in a woman aged 18-35 years with acute or convalescent COVID-19. The chain carries TRBV3-1 (or the pseudogene TRBV3-2) and TRBJ2-7, with 9 bases fitting TRBD2. CDR3 in amino acids: CASSQDESGGKYEQYF. Here the CDR3 DNA reads TGTGCCAGCAGCCAAGATGAGAGCGGGGGGAAGTACGAGCAGTACTTC.